The 25 T cell receptor beta chains in this list originate from one sample, sequenced in a study of CD8 T cells in Susac syndrome. RNA was extracted with the RNeasy kit, and a quantity of roughly 0.5 to 1 ug was reverse transcribed using random hexamers. A single record per CDR3 protein comes from TCRdb applying MiXCR to the immunoSEQ multiplex PCR reads. This table holds over 100,000 distinct CDR3 sequences, 92% found once. Sequenced sample: CD8+ T cells from PBMCs. Receptors were obtained from a human donor in good health.

This clonotype was seen once. The chain couples TRBV19 to TRBJ2-7, with TRBD1 matching over 8 bases. The CDR3 covers 14 residues. Germline V gives CDR1 LNHDA, CDR2 SQIVND (reference sequence). J lost 2 bases, V lost 4 bases, and 4 bases had no gene match. The CDR3 DNA follows: TGTGCCAGTAGTACCGACAGGGGAACCTACGAGCAGTACTTC. Translating it yields CASSTDRGTYEQYF.

The chain has TRBV28 and TRBJ2-6, with TRBD2 identical over 7 bases. The CDR3 sequence is 15 residues long. V shed 6 bases and J 0 bases; nucleotides not matched to a gene: 2. From germline, CDR1 is MDHEN and CDR2 SYDVKM. Here the CDR3 reads CASSSGGSGANVLTF. In DNA, the CDR3 is TGTGCCAGCAGCTCGGGGGGCTCTGGGGCCAACGTCCTGACTTTC.

The chain couples TRBV14 to TRBJ1-2; D remains unclear. Trimming removed 0 bases from V and 8 bases from J, with 10 bases in between. Germline CDR1 SGHDN, CDR2 FVKESK. The CDR3 is made up of 13 amino acids. The CDR3 loop is CASSQDIYGGYTF. In DNA form, the CDR3 reads TGTGCCAGCAGCCAAGATATCTACGGCGGCTACACCTTC.

The CDR3 loop is CASSYGKPNTEAFF. CDR3 DNA sequence: TGTGCCAGCAGTTATGGTAAGCCGAACACTGAAGCTTTCTTT. The chain carries TRBV6-2 or TRBV6-3 and TRBJ1-1; D unclear. V was shortened by 3 bases and J by 1 base, with 9 bases between the two germline ends. Germline V gene lookup returns CDR1 MNHEY and CDR2 SVGEGT. The CDR3 has 14 residues.

The chain is built from TRBV3-1 and TRBJ1-2; D unresolved. This CDR3 region has 13 residues. V lost 3 bases to trimming and J lost 7 bases, with 12 bases between them. Germline V lookup: CDR1 LGHDT, CDR2 YNNKEL (reference sequence). The CDR3 here is CASSHSRTRGYTF. The CDR3 nucleotides read TGTGCCAGCAGCCACAGTAGGACGCGTGGCTACACCTTC.

This chain joins TRBV5-1 and TRBJ1-1; 7 bases align to TRBD1. There are 14 residues in the CDR3. The germline gives CDR1 SGHRS, CDR2 YFSETQ. With V trimmed by 4 bases and J by 1 base, 4 bases remained unmatched. Here the CDR3 DNA reads TGCGCCAGCAGCCAGGACAGGCGGAACACTGAAGCTTTCTTT. It specifies CASSQDRRNTEAFF.

This chain connects TRBV6-2 or TRBV6-3 to TRBJ1-5; 7 positions match TRBD1. V gave up 5 bases and J gave up 6 bases; unmatched junction bases: 10. CDR3 length: 15 residues. The V gene's germline CDR1 is MNHEY and CDR2 SVGEGT. Here the CDR3 reads CASSPGGGRFQPQHF. In DNA form, the CDR3 reads TGTGCCAGCAGTCCAGGGGGGGGTCGTTTTCAGCCCCAGCATTTT.

The chain has TRBV7-9 and TRBJ1-1; no clear D gene. The length of the CDR3 is 12 residues. V lost 2 bases to trimming and J lost 5 bases, with 6 bases between them. Germline V gives CDR1 SEHNR, CDR2 FQNEAQ (reference sequence). CDR3 in amino acids: CASSLQETEAFF. For the CDR3, the DNA is TGTGCCAGCAGCTTACAGGAAACTGAAGCTTTCTTT.

The chain recombines TRBV7-2 with TRBJ2-7, with D possibly TRBD1 on 5 matching bases. The germline gives CDR1 SGHTA, CDR2 FQGNSA. The CDR3 covers 14 residues. V was cut by 2 bases and J by 3 bases, with 11 bases left in between. CDR3 sequence reads: CASSLNPGLYEQYF. The CDR3 nucleotides are TGTGCCAGCAGCTTAAACCCAGGGCTCTACGAGCAGTACTTC.

The chain is built from TRBV12-3 or TRBV12-4 and TRBJ2-1; D possibly matches TRBD1 or TRBD2 (5 bases each). The CDR3 runs 15 residues. The V and J ends lost 3 bases and 2 bases respectively, with 11 bases between them. The DNA for the CDR3 is TGTGCCAGCAGTTTTCCGGGGCGACCCTACAATGAGCAGTTCTTC. Encoded protein: CASSFPGRPYNEQFF.

The J gene is TRBJ1-6, the V gene TRBV7-2, with a possible D match to TRBD1 (5 bases). The CDR3 is 15 residues long. Trimming took 2 bases from V and 7 from J, leaving 12 bases between them. Germline-derived CDR1 and CDR2 are SGHTA and FQGNSA. In nucleotides, the CDR3 is TGTGCCAGCAGCTTAATGACAGCGGGGAATTCACCCCTCCACTTT. Residues: CASSLMTAGNSPLHF.

This clonotype was picked up one time. The chain couples TRBV7-9 to TRBJ2-2; unclear D gene. The germline V gene encodes CDR1 SEHNR and CDR2 FQNEAQ (reference sequence). V was pared by 1 base and J by 1 base, with 13 bases between. The length of the CDR3 is 17 residues. The CDR3 DNA sequence: TGTGCCAGCAGCTTAGAGTTAAGGATTTTGAACACCGGGGAGCTGTTTTTT. Its translation: CASSLELRILNTGELFF.

Written as DNA, the CDR3 is TGTGCCAGCAGCTTGGATGGGACAGGCGTCTATGGCTACACCTTC. Amino acids: CASSLDGTGVYGYTF. The V call is TRBV5-5, the J call TRBJ1-2; 8 nucleotides align to TRBD1. This CDR3 is built from 15 residues. V shed 0 bases, J shed 4 bases, and the junction held 5 bases outside the gene matches. Per germline, CDR1 SGHKS and CDR2 YYEKEE (reference sequence).

The chain employs TRBV25-1 and TRBJ2-7; D call uncertain. V lost 3 bases, J lost 1 base, and 16 bases lay in between. The CDR3 length is 16 residues. Germline V gene data show CDR1 as MGHDK and CDR2 as SYGVNS. CDR3 protein: CASSESNYPISYEQYF. For the CDR3, the DNA is TGTGCCAGCAGTGAGTCTAACTACCCGATATCCTACGAGCAGTACTTC.

J is TRBJ1-1 and V is TRBV3-1; a weak D match, TRBD1 (6 bases). Deletions cut 4 bases from V and 5 bases from J, with 11 bases between. The CDR3 loop spans 13 amino acids. Germline V gene sequence: CDR1 LGHDT, CDR2 YNNKEL (reference sequence). CDR3 amino acids: CASSLPGTTEAFF. CDR3 nucleotides: TGTGCCAGCAGCCTACCGGGGACAACTGAAGCTTTCTTT.

This clonotype was found a few times. The J gene is TRBJ2-7, the V gene TRBV6-1; 9 bases line up with TRBD2. CDR3 size: 12 residues. Germline V gene sequence: CDR1 MNHNS, CDR2 SASEGT. With 5 bases clipped from V and 4 bases from J, the junction kept 0 bases outside the gene matches. CDR3 loop: CASSTSGYEQYF. The CDR3 nucleotides read TGTGCCAGCAGTACTAGCGGGTACGAGCAGTACTTC.

This clonotype was recorded only once. The chain is built from TRBV14 and TRBJ1-5, with a weak D call TRBD1 (5 bases). Between the trimmed V and J ends, which lost 6 bases and 5 bases, there was a span of 11 bases. Germline loops: CDR1 SGHDN, CDR2 FVKESK. This CDR3 region has 13 residues. The CDR3 spells CASSRDGDQPQHF. CDR3 nucleotide sequence: TGTGCCAGCAGTCGGGACGGGGATCAGCCCCAGCATTTT.

The chain carries TRBV23-1 and TRBJ2-7; D might be TRBD1 or TRBD2, each matching 5 bases. TRBV23-1 is an ORF for which the function is uncertain. The CDR3 totals 18 residues. V lost 6 bases and J lost 2, with 26 bases in between. In nucleotides, the CDR3 is TGCGCCAGCAGGCCTCGACGGGGCCCCTTTTTCCCCACCTACGAGCAGTACTTC. Translating it yields CASRPRRGPFFPTYEQYF.

This rearrangement joins TRBV7-3 to TRBJ2-3; 10 nucleotides match TRBD2. This CDR3 has 18 amino acids. The V gene end was trimmed by 6 bases and the J gene end by 1 base; junction bases not matched to a gene: 13. Per germline, CDR1 SGHTA and CDR2 FQGTGA. DNA for the CDR3: TGTGCCAGCAGACCCACTAGCGGGAAGCCACGGGGCACAGATACGCAGTATTTT. The encoded protein is CASRPTSGKPRGTDTQYF.

The V and J genes are TRBV7-6 and TRBJ1-4; maybe TRBD1 (6 bases). Deletions cut 5 bases from V and 2 bases from J, with 15 bases between. The CDR3 length is 16 residues. CDR1 and CDR2 (germline): SGHVS, FNYEAQ. CDR3 sequence: CASSQTRQGTNEKLFF. The CDR3 region has the DNA TGTGCCAGCAGCCAAACACGGCAGGGGACTAATGAAAAACTGTTTTTT.

The chain carries TRBV4-2 and TRBJ1-1, with 8 positions matching TRBD1. This CDR3 contains 16 residues. CDR1 and CDR2 from the germline V gene are LGHNA and YNFKEQ. V shed 2 bases, J shed 5 bases, and the junction held 10 bases outside the gene matches. CDR3: CASSQSPGTGFTEAFF. The CDR3 coding sequence is TGTGCCAGCAGCCAATCCCCCGGGACAGGATTTACTGAAGCTTTCTTT.

The V call is TRBV6-6, the J call TRBJ2-1; D not certain. This CDR3 is built from 13 residues. Trimming left V 2 bases short and J 7 bases short, with 9 bases between. The germline gives CDR1 MNHNY, CDR2 SVGAGI (reference sequence). The DNA for the CDR3 is TGTGCCAGCAGTTACCTTACGCGGAATGAGCAGTTCTTC. Amino acid sequence: CASSYLTRNEQFF.

J is TRBJ1-2 and V is TRBV19; a weak D match, TRBD1 (6 bases). Trimming took 4 bases from V and 8 from J, leaving 14 bases between them. Germline V gives CDR1 LNHDA, CDR2 SQIVND (reference sequence). The CDR3 covers 13 residues. In DNA, the CDR3 is TGTGCCAGTAGTACCGTTAACAGGGCGGGCTACACCTTC. It translates to CASSTVNRAGYTF.

This clonotype came up once. The chain couples TRBV6-2 or TRBV6-3 to TRBJ1-1; the match to TRBD1 covers 10 bases. Losses at the gene ends were 2 bases for V and 0 bases for J; bases not matched to a gene: 3. The germline CDR1 and CDR2 sequences are MNHEY and SVGEGT. The CDR3 runs to 16 residues. The CDR3 here is CASSYVDRGLNTEAFF. The CDR3 DNA follows: TGTGCCAGCAGTTACGTAGACAGGGGGCTGAACACTGAAGCTTTCTTT.

This chain joins TRBV6-2 or TRBV6-3 and TRBJ1-2; D possibly corresponds to TRBD1 (5 bases). The length of the CDR3 is 13 residues. Trimming pared 7 bases from V and 8 bases from J, leaving 17 bases between. CDR1 and CDR2 from the germline V gene are MNHEY and SVGEGT. The CDR3 loop is CASNRDSPKGYTF. The CDR3 DNA follows: TGTGCCAGCAACCGGGACTCCCCGAAGGGCTACACCTTC.